This entry lists 24 T cell receptor beta chains sequenced from one sample in a study of chronic HIV infection and antiretroviral therapy. From the 5' RACE reads, TCRdb called clonotypes with MiXCR, one entry per CDR3 protein. Of approximately 47,000 distinct CDR3 sequences listed, 19% are singletons. The sequenced sample consisted of peripheral blood. The source of these receptors is an adult who had HIV and had not received antiretroviral therapy, or was an uninfected healthy control (not recorded which).

This chain joins TRBV5-1 and TRBJ2-3, with D unclear. The V end was cut by 3 bases, the J end by 5 bases, with 13 bases between. This CDR3 region has 14 residues. Looked up from germline, CDR1 is SGHRS and CDR2 is YFSETQ. The CDR3 DNA follows: TGCGCCAGCAGCTCTGGTGGTAGCCTAGATACGCAGTATTTT. This gives the protein CASSSGGSLDTQYF. Full variable domain (outside the CDR3, taken from reference TRBV5-1 and TRBJ2-3): KAGVTQTPRYLIKTRGQQVTLSCSPISGHRSVSWYQQTPGQGLQFLFEYFSETQRNKGNFPGRFSGRQFSNSRSEMNVSTLELGDSALYLCASSSGGSLDTQYFGPGTRLTVL.

This chain uses TRBV28 with TRBJ1-5; no clear D gene. CDR1 is MDHEN and CDR2 is SYDVKM in the germline V gene. V was clipped by 7 bases and J by 2 bases, with 15 bases between them. CDR3 length: 15 amino acids. Here the CDR3 DNA reads TGTGCCAGCAACCTACGGGGAGGAGGCAATCAGCCCCAGCATTTT. It encodes CASNLRGGGNQPQHF.

This clonotype appeared a few times. The rearrangement joins TRBV28 to TRBJ1-1; TRBD1 might be the D (6 bases). The CDR3 length is 14 residues. The germline V gene has CDR1 MDHEN and CDR2 SYDVKM. Trimming stripped 3 bases from V and 5 bases from J, with 13 bases between. CDR3 sequence: CASSFVGGRTEAFF. DNA for the CDR3: TGTGCCAGCAGTTTTGTTGGGGGGCGGACTGAAGCTTTCTTT.

The V call is TRBV6-5, the J call TRBJ2-2, with 8 nucleotides matching TRBD1. CDR3 size: 16 residues. CDR1 MNHEY and CDR2 SVGAGI come from the germline V gene. V gave up 1 base and J gave up 1 base; unmatched junction bases: 2. In nucleotides, the CDR3 is TGTGCCAGCAGTTACTGGACAGGGTTGAACACCGGGGAGCTGTTTTTT. Amino acid sequence: CASSYWTGLNTGELFF.

The chain links TRBV29-1 to TRBJ2-2; perhaps TRBD1 as D (5 bases). Germline lookup yields CDR1 SQVTM and CDR2 ANQGSEA. The CDR3 is 12 residues long. V lost 4 bases to trimming and J lost 6 bases, with 9 bases between them. CDR3 loop: CSVVRVPGELFF. In DNA, the CDR3 is TGCAGCGTTGTCAGGGTTCCCGGGGAGCTGTTTTTT.

This clonotype was picked up a small number of times. The rearrangement links TRBV28 to TRBJ2-7; TRBD2 aligns across 11 bases. Germline V gene sequence: CDR1 MDHEN, CDR2 SYDVKM. After removal of 4 bases from V and 6 bases from J, the junction contained 5 bases not matched to a gene. CDR3 length: 14 amino acids. For the CDR3, the DNA is TGTGCCAGCAGTTCACTAGCGGGAGAAGCCGAGCAGTACTTC. This sequence encodes CASSSLAGEAEQYF.

This clonotype was seen a handful of times. The J gene is TRBJ2-1, the V gene TRBV9; possible D gene TRBD2, 5 bases. V gave up 3 bases and J gave up 9 bases, with 7 bases separating them. The length of the CDR3 is 11 residues. CDR1 SGDLS and CDR2 YYNGEE come from the germline V gene. CDR3 DNA: TGTGCCAGCAGCGCGAGCGGTGAGCAGTTCTTC. Translated, it gives CASSASGEQFF.

This clonotype was counted a few times. V gene TRBV4-1 combines with J gene TRBJ1-5; D gene ambiguous. CDR3 size: 13 residues. The V gene's germline CDR1 is MGHRA and CDR2 YSYEKL. Deletions cut 3 bases from V and 5 bases from J, with 8 bases between. The CDR3 region has the DNA TGCGCCAGCAGCCAGACCGTGGATCAGCCCCAGCATTTT. This encodes CASSQTVDQPQHF.

The chain employs TRBV28 and TRBJ2-1; a possible D gene is TRBD1 (5 bases). Trimming cost V 6 bases and J 0 bases, with 15 bases left between them. The V gene's germline CDR1 is MDHEN and CDR2 SYDVKM. This CDR3 spans 16 amino acids. The CDR3 DNA reads as TGTGCCAGCAGCAAGGCGGACAAGAGCTCCTACAATGAGCAGTTCTTC. Translating gives CASSKADKSSYNEQFF.

The V call is TRBV4-1, the J call TRBJ2-1, with 8 bases matching TRBD2. V dropped 3 bases and J dropped 2; count of bases not matched to a gene: 3. Germline CDR1 reads MGHRA; CDR2 reads YSYEKL. This CDR3 comprises 15 residues. The CDR3 is CASSHKREPYNEQFF. The CDR3, as DNA: TGCGCCAGCAGCCATAAGCGGGAGCCCTACAATGAGCAGTTCTTC.

This sequence joins TRBV9 and TRBJ2-1; 13 nucleotides line up with TRBD2. The CDR3 is made up of 17 amino acids. Unmatched junction bases numbered 14, after V lost 6 bases and J lost 8 bases. Germline loops: CDR1 SGDLS, CDR2 YYNGEE. The CDR3 sequence is CASTYTGTSGIMDEQFF. The CDR3 nucleotides are TGTGCCAGCACCTACACCGGGACTAGCGGGATAATGGATGAGCAGTTCTTC.

This chain uses TRBV25-1 with TRBJ2-3; 8 bases map to TRBD2. With 3 bases clipped from V and 1 base from J, the junction kept 3 bases outside the gene matches. CDR3 length: 15 amino acids. The V gene's germline CDR1 is MGHDK and CDR2 SYGVNS. The CDR3 DNA reads as TGTGCCAGCAGTGATGTGCGGGAGGGCACAGATACGCAGTATTTT. Protein product: CASSDVREGTDTQYF.

The chain employs TRBV4-1 and TRBJ2-2, with 7 positions matching TRBD2. The CDR3 loop spans 18 amino acids. V lost 0 bases to trimming and J lost 0 bases; unmatched junction nucleotides: 7. In germline, CDR1 is MGHRA, CDR2 YSYEKL. For the CDR3, the DNA is TGCGCCAGCAGCCAAGAACCGGGGCTAGCGGCGAACACCGGGGAGCTGTTTTTT. Protein product: CASSQEPGLAANTGELFF.

This clonotype was observed at least ten times. DNA for the CDR3: TGTGCCAGCAGCCTCCTGGATAATGAGCAGTTCTTC. It codes for CASSLLDNEQFF. V usage is TRBV3-1 and J usage is TRBJ2-1, with no clear D. The CDR3 is 12 residues long. CDR1 is LGHDT and CDR2 is YNNKEL in the germline V gene (reference sequence). The V and J ends lost 4 bases and 7 bases respectively, with 8 bases between them.

The chain couples TRBV16 to TRBJ1-1; D gene uncertain. V gave up 1 base and J gave up 1 base, with 7 bases separating them. Germline CDR1 and CDR2: KGHSY and FQNENV. The CDR3 runs 14 residues. The CDR3 region has the DNA TGTGCCAGCAGCCAATTTGGAGGGAACACTGAAGCTTTCTTT. The encoded protein is CASSQFGGNTEAFF.

J is TRBJ1-2 and V is TRBV29-1; D may be TRBD1 (5 bases). Trimming took 6 bases from V and 1 from J, leaving 15 bases between them. The CDR3 loop spans 14 amino acids. Germline V gene data show CDR1 as SQVTM and CDR2 as ANQGSEA. The CDR3 nucleotides are TGCAGCGTCGCCGCAGGGACGCATAACTATGGCTACACCTTC. Its protein product is CSVAAGTHNYGYTF.

The V gene is TRBV2, the J gene TRBJ2-1; 11 positions agree with TRBD2. The CDR3 extends over 14 amino acids. Per germline, CDR1 SNHLY and CDR2 FYNNEI. With V trimmed by 6 bases and J by 6 bases, 4 bases remained unmatched. CDR3 sequence: CASRIAGGVNEQFF. The CDR3 DNA reads as TGTGCCAGCAGGATAGCGGGAGGGGTCAATGAGCAGTTCTTC. Complete variable domain (other parts from reference TRBV2 and TRBJ2-1): EPEVTQTPSHQVTQMGQEVILRCVPISNHLYFYWYRQILGQKVEFLVSFYNNEISEKSEIFDDQFSVERPDGSNFTLKIRSTKLEDSAMYFCASRIAGGVNEQFFGPGTRLTVL.

This clonotype was detected only a few times. The chain uses TRBV29-1 and TRBJ1-4; the match to TRBD1 covers 8 bases. The CDR3 runs 13 residues. In germline, CDR1 is SQVTM, CDR2 ANQGSEA. Losses at the gene ends were 5 bases for V and 8 bases for J; bases not matched to a gene: 7. The CDR3 spells CSVLRGLSEKLFF. CDR3 DNA: TGCAGCGTTCTCAGGGGGCTCAGCGAAAAACTGTTTTTT.

V is TRBV27 and J is TRBJ2-7; 9 bases are a match to TRBD2. CDR1 is MNHEY, CDR2 SMNVEV, per germline (reference sequence). CDR3 length equals 14 residues. Trimming took 2 bases from V and 2 from J; bases not matched to a gene: 1. DNA of the CDR3: TGTGCCAGCAGTTTAAGCGGGAGGACCTACGAGCAGTACTTC. Protein product: CASSLSGRTYEQYF.

This chain uses TRBV28 with TRBJ2-5, with TRBD2 as a possible D gene (6 bases). The germline V gene has CDR1 MDHEN and CDR2 SYDVKM. CDR3 length: 14 residues. The ends were cut back, 5 bases at V and 5 bases at J, with 15 bases in the middle. The CDR3: CASSKKGGTETQYF. The CDR3 coding sequence is TGTGCCAGCAGTAAAAAAGGAGGGACGGAGACCCAGTACTTC.

V usage is TRBV7-3 and J usage is TRBJ2-4; D assignment may be TRBD1 or TRBD2 (5 bases each). The CDR3 spans 13 residues. Germline V gene lookup returns CDR1 SGHTA and CDR2 FQGTGA. The V end was cut by 5 bases, the J end by 13 bases, with 18 bases between. Here the CDR3 reads CASSTLPGRQQYF. The CDR3 DNA sequence: TGTGCCAGCAGCACCCTCCCGGGACGGCAACAGTACTTC.

This CDR3 reads CASSLLLAGDLDEQFF. CDR3 sequence (DNA): TGTGCCAGTAGTCTCCTGCTAGCGGGAGATCTCGATGAGCAGTTCTTC. This sequence joins TRBV19 and TRBJ2-1; 10 nucleotides align to TRBD2. CDR3 length equals 16 residues. Trimming at V came to 5 bases and at J to 8 bases, leaving 12 bases not matched to a gene. Germline V gives CDR1 LNHDA, CDR2 SQIVND (reference sequence).

The J gene is TRBJ2-1, the V gene TRBV28, with a weak D call TRBD2 (6 bases). CDR1 MDHEN and CDR2 SYDVKM come from the germline V gene. There are 16 residues in the CDR3. V was pared by 1 base and J by 7 bases, with 17 bases between. The DNA of the CDR3 is TGTGCCAGCAGTTTATTTCGCGGGAAGGGATGGAATGAGCAGTTCTTC. Protein sequence: CASSLFRGKGWNEQFF.

The chain joins TRBV25-1 to TRBJ2-4; D may be TRBD2 (7 bases). Germline V gene data show CDR1 as MGHDK and CDR2 as SYGVNS. Trimming cost V 0 bases and J 0 bases, with 15 bases left between them. This CDR3 is 18 amino acids long. DNA for the CDR3: TGTGCCAGCAGTGAATATAAATCGGGGGGCACAGCCAAAAACATTCAGTACTTC. It codes for CASSEYKSGGTAKNIQYF.